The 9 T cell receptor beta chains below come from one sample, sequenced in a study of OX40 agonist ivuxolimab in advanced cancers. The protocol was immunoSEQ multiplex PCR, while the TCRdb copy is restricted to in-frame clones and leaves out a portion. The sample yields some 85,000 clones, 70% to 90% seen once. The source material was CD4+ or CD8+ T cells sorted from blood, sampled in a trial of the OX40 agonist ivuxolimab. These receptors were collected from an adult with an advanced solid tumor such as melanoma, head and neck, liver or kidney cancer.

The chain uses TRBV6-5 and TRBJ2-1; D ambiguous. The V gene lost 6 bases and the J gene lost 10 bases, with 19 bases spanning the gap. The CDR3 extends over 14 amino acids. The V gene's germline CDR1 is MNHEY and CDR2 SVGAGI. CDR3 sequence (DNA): TGTGCCAGCAGACCCCTTGGACCCCTCATCGAGCAGTTCTTC. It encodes CASRPLGPLIEQFF.

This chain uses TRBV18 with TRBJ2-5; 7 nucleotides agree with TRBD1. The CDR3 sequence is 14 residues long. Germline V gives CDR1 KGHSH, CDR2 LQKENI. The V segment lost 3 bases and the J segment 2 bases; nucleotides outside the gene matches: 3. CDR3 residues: CASSPLGQQETQYF. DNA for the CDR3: TGTGCCAGCTCACCGCTGGGACAGCAAGAGACCCAGTACTTC. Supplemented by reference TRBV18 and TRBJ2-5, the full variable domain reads NAGVMQNPRHLVRRRGQEARLRCSPMKGHSHVYWYRQLPEEGLKFMVYLQKENIIDESGMPKERFSAEFPKEGPSILRIQQVVRGDSAAYFCASSPLGQQETQYFGPGTRLLVL.

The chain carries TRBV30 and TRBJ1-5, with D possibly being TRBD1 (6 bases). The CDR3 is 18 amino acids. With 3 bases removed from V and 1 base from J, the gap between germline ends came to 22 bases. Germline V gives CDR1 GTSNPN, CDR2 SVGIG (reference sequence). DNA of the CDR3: TGTGCCTGGAGCGACTCGGGACATGGAAGGTTAAGCAATCAGCCCCAGCATTTT. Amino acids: CAWSDSGHGRLSNQPQHF.

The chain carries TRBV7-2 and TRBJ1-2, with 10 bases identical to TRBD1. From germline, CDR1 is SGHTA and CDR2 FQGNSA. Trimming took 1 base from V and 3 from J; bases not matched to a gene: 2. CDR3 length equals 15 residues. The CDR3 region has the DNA TGTGCCAGCAGCTTAGGCGGGACAGGGGACTATGGCTACACCTTC. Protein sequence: CASSLGGTGDYGYTF.

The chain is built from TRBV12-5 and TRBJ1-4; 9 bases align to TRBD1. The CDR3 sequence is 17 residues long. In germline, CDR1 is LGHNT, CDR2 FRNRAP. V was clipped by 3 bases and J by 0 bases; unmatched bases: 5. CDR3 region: CASGFLDRGATNEKLFF. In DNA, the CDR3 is TGTGCTAGTGGTTTCTTGGACAGGGGTGCAACTAATGAAAAACTGTTTTTT.

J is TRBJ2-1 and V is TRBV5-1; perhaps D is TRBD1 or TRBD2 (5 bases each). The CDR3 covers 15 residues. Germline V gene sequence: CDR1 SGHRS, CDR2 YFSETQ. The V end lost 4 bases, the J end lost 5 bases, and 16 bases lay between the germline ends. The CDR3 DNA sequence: TGCGCCAGCAGCGGGGGTGGAGCCTGGGACAATGAGCAGTTCTTC. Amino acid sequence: CASSGGGAWDNEQFF.

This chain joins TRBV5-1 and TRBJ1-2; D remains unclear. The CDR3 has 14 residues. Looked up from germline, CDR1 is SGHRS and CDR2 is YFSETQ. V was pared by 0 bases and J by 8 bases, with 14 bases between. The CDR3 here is CASSLAEAGKGYTF. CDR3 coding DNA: TGCGCCAGCAGCTTGGCCGAGGCGGGGAAGGGCTACACCTTC.

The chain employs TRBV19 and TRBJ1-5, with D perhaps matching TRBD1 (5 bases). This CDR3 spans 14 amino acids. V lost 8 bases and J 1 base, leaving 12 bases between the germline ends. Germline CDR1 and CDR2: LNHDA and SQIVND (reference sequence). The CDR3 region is CASRGTASNQPQHF. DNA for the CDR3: TGTGCCAGTCGAGGGACCGCGAGCAATCAGCCCCAGCATTTT.

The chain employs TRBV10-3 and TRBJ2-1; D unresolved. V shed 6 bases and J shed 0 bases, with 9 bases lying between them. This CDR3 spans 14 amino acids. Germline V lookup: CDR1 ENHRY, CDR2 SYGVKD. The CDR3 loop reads CAIRVAGSYNEQFF. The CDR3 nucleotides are TGTGCCATCAGGGTTGCAGGCTCCTACAATGAGCAGTTCTTC.